Listed below are T cell receptor beta chains from one sample, sequenced in a study of tumor and adjacent non-tumor tissue in lung cancer. MiXCR was run by TCRdb on the multiplex PCR reads, yielding one entry per CDR3 protein. The data contain some 95,000 distinct CDR3 sequences, 75% to 85% of them singletons. Sequencing used distant non-tumor lung tissue. The origin of the receptors is a man in his fifties or sixties with small cell lung cancer. Both conserved end residues are trimmed from each CDR3.

J gene: TRBJ2-5; V gene: TRBV12-3/TRBV12-4; CDR3 length: 13; CDR3 protein: ASSPTSGVMETLY
J gene: TRBJ1-2; V gene: TRBV4-2; CDR3 length: 16; CDR3 protein: ASIQDVGPGTAIYGYT
J gene: TRBJ1-2; V gene: TRBV6-2/TRBV6-3; CDR3 length: 14; CDR3 protein: ASSYSRQGALGDYT
J gene: TRBJ1-1; V gene: TRBV5-1; CDR3 length: 12; CDR3 protein: AIRPTVQNTEAF
J gene: TRBJ1-5; V gene: TRBV29-1; CDR3 length: 14; CDR3 protein: SVILVGVASNQPHH
J gene: TRBJ2-3; V gene: TRBV11-2; CDR3 length: 11; CDR3 protein: TSSLDLTDTQY
J gene: TRBJ2-1; V gene: TRBV6-6; CDR3 length: 12; CDR3 protein: ASSGTSGTNDQF
J gene: TRBJ2-5; V gene: TRBV19; CDR3 length: 12; CDR3 protein: ASGTIARVETQY
J gene: TRBJ2-5; V gene: TRBV4-2; CDR3 length: 13; CDR3 protein: ASSSRLAGGGTQY
J gene: TRBJ1-5; V gene: TRBV29-1; CDR3 length: 11; CDR3 protein: SARADTNQSQH
J gene: TRBJ2-2; V gene: TRBV11-2; CDR3 length: 14; CDR3 protein: ASRGPSESDTGELF
J gene: TRBJ2-1; V gene: TRBV4-2; CDR3 length: 13; CDR3 protein: DSSQAGTRYNEQF
J gene: TRBJ2-5; V gene: TRBV5-6; CDR3 length: 11; CDR3 protein: ASSPQRTETQY
J gene: TRBJ1-4; V gene: TRBV4-1; CDR3 length: 14; CDR3 protein: ASSRSSDSSNEKLF
J gene: TRBJ1-4; V gene: TRBV7-9; CDR3 length: 12; CDR3 protein: ASSLGNAGEKVF
J gene: TRBJ2-1; V gene: TRBV11-2; CDR3 length: 13; CDR3 protein: ASSLGGQCWNEQF
J gene: TRBJ1-1; V gene: TRBV9; CDR3 length: 13; CDR3 protein: ASSLGDRANTEAF
J gene: TRBJ1-2; V gene: TRBV5-1; CDR3 length: 12; CDR3 protein: ASSSHQGGYGYT
J gene: TRBJ1-2; V gene: TRBV6-1; CDR3 length: 11; CDR3 protein: ASTSTVIYGYT
J gene: TRBJ1-1; V gene: TRBV21-1; CDR3 length: 16; CDR3 protein: TSSKARVDSSGNTEAF
J gene: TRBJ1-5; V gene: TRBV4-2; CDR3 length: 12; CDR3 protein: ASSQDRGNQPQH
J gene: TRBJ1-6; V gene: TRBV6-5; CDR3 length: 11; CDR3 protein: ANSGARDSPIH
J gene: TRBJ1-1; V gene: TRBV12-3/TRBV12-4; CDR3 length: 13; CDR3 protein: ASSSSVRSSAEAF
J gene: TRBJ2-3; V gene: TRBV5-1; CDR3 length: 14; CDR3 protein: ASSVASAGGTDTQY
J gene: TRBJ2-1; V gene: TRBV11-2; CDR3 length: 15; CDR3 protein: ASNLVTALSSYNEQF
J gene: TRBJ2-7; V gene: TRBV4-2; CDR3 length: 12; CDR3 protein: ASNQDPEVYAQY
J gene: TRBJ2-7; V gene: TRBV20-1; CDR3 length: 12; CDR3 protein: HARRGGNLYEQY
J gene: TRBJ1-4; V gene: TRBV12-5; CDR3 length: 12; CDR3 protein: ASGTSGIGRKLF
J gene: TRBJ2-1; V gene: TRBV30; CDR3 length: 11; CDR3 protein: AWNTGQDEEQF
J gene: TRBJ2-6; V gene: TRBV21-1; CDR3 length: 18; CDR3 protein: ASSKGTYHDRPSGANVLT
J gene: TRBJ1-2; V gene: TRBV20-1; CDR3 length: 14; CDR3 protein: SASGTGFIESNGYT
J gene: TRBJ2-1; V gene: TRBV6-1; CDR3 length: 16; CDR3 protein: ASSASPPGTGGYNEQF
J gene: TRBJ2-7; V gene: TRBV11-3; CDR3 length: 11; CDR3 protein: DSSLETSYEQY
J gene: TRBJ2-5; V gene: TRBV30; CDR3 length: 14; CDR3 protein: AWTPGRLAGGETQY
J gene: TRBJ2-3; V gene: TRBV6-2/TRBV6-3; CDR3 length: 14; CDR3 protein: TSSYTDSPFTDTQY
J gene: TRBJ1-5; V gene: TRBV20-1; CDR3 length: 12; CDR3 protein: SARVGEGNQPQH
J gene: TRBJ2-1; V gene: TRBV7-9; CDR3 length: 17; CDR3 protein: ASSLRPGQDTVSYNEQF
J gene: TRBJ1-1; V gene: TRBV11-2; CDR3 length: 11; CDR3 protein: RSSPRSEPEAF
J gene: TRBJ2-1; V gene: TRBV11-1; CDR3 length: 16; CDR3 protein: ATSSESRTSGSSNEQF
J gene: TRBJ1-2; V gene: TRBV20-1; CDR3 length: 12; CDR3 protein: SARKNRAGGGYT
J gene: TRBJ1-2; V gene: TRBV5-1; CDR3 length: 10; CDR3 protein: ASSNDPGVYT
J gene: TRBJ2-1; V gene: TRBV12-3/TRBV12-4; CDR3 length: 10; CDR3 protein: ANTFSGTEQF
J gene: TRBJ2-1; V gene: TRBV11-2; CDR3 length: 13; CDR3 protein: ASSLDRLAEVKQF
J gene: TRBJ2-1; V gene: TRBV5-1; CDR3 length: 14; CDR3 protein: ASNFFAGVALGEQF
J gene: TRBJ1-5; V gene: TRBV2; CDR3 length: 16; CDR3 protein: ASSERRQGSYCNQPQH
J gene: TRBJ1-2; V gene: TRBV12-3/TRBV12-4; CDR3 length: 11; CDR3 protein: ASSSFGNHGYI